The clone carrying this T cell receptor (beta chain) was observed a few times. Its antigen is unidentified. Germline CDR1 SGHTA, CDR2 FQGTGA. The CDR3 has 16 amino acids. Trimming pared 3 bases from V and 7 bases from J, leaving 22 bases between. These data are taken from a study of T cell repertoires in cytomegalovirus infection. Study information: The authors relied on CMV epitopes, both recently identified HLA-C-restricted and well-studied HLA-B-restricted. Carrying CMV and the relevant HLA type showed in public TCR beta signatures.

The study's findings and limits: CMV-specific TCR beta clonotypes restricted by HLA-C were the ones dominating the ex vivo response. Carriers of CMV plus the relevant HLA were identified by cumulative public TCR beta family frequency.

TCRdb re-called the reads through MiXCR, storing one row per CDR3 protein. The data contain hundreds of thousands of distinct CDR3 sequences, 25% to 35% of them seen just once; the ten biggest clones take up around 20%. Sample: cultured PBMCs, taken from culture after CMV antigen stimulation. This receptor was identified in a human donor in good health (CMV status not recorded). Some clones in this sample may be carry-over from other donors' samples. The chain employs TRBV7-3 and TRBJ2-7, with D perhaps assigned TRBD1 or TRBD2 (5 bases each). Here the CDR3 DNA reads TGTGCCAGCAGCTTGTCCGGCGCAGGGACCCTCGAGGAGCAGTACTTC. Translating gives CASSLSGAGTLEEQYF.